Listed here is a single T cell receptor (beta chain). The antigen is undetermined. The data stem from a study of OX40 agonist ivuxolimab in advanced cancers. Repertoires were generated with immunoSEQ multiplex PCR, while TCRdb's copy carries only in-frame clones and drops some. The sample yields more than 11,000 clones, 70% to 85% seen once. Germline-derived CDR1 and CDR2 are SGHDT and YYEEEE. V was trimmed by 4 bases and J by 0 bases, leaving 4 bases between them. The CDR3 is 12 residues long. Study conclusions and caveats: Some of the lowest clonal expansion was seen in partial responders at 0.1-3.0 mg/kg.

This TCR was recovered from an adult with an advanced solid tumor such as melanoma, head and neck, liver or kidney cancer. The sample here was CD4+ or CD8+ T cells sorted from blood, taken in a trial of the OX40 agonist ivuxolimab. The chain carries TRBV5-6 and TRBJ1-1; D is undetermined. The CDR3 region is CASSRMNTEAFF. DNA of the CDR3: TGTGCCAGCAGCCGAATGAACACTGAAGCTTTCTTT.